Listed here are 8 T cell receptor beta chains from one sample, sequenced in a study of response to subunit inactivated influenza vaccine. TCRdb processed the RT-PCR reads anew with MiXCR; each CDR3 protein has one entry. The table lists 650,000 to 800,000 distinct CDR3 sequences, less than 20% of them singletons. Sequencing was performed on PBMCs from blood, taken around 5 days after vaccination. Receptor source: a man aged 50-60 years who received an inactivated influenza vaccine.

This clonotype was detected a few times. One junction end does not reproduce the germline sequence, and a read error may be involved. This rearrangement joins TRBV20-1 to TRBJ2-7, with 10 bases identical to TRBD2. Germline CDR1 DFQATT, CDR2 SNEGSKA (reference sequence). There are 14 residues in the CDR3. In DNA, the CDR3 is TGCAGGGCTAATAGCGGGGGGACGACCTACGAGCAGTACTTC. Protein: CRANSGGTTYEQYF.

This clonotype was seen only a few times. J is TRBJ1-4 and V is TRBV7-9; a possible D gene is TRBD1 (5 bases). The germline V and J ends were trimmed by 2 bases and 5 bases, with 12 bases remaining between them. CDR3 length equals 15 residues. Germline V gene data show CDR1 as SEHNR and CDR2 as FQNEAQ (reference sequence). This CDR3 reads CASSLNPGRNEKLFF. CDR3 DNA: TGTGCCAGCAGCTTAAATCCGGGGCGAAATGAAAAACTGTTTTTT.

This rearrangement joins TRBV4-1 to TRBJ2-5, with D tentatively TRBD1 or TRBD2 (5 bases each). Trimming left V 0 bases short and J 3 bases short, with 11 bases between. Germline loops: CDR1 MGHRA, CDR2 YSYEKL. The CDR3 covers 15 residues. Written as DNA, the CDR3 is TGCGCCAGCAGCCAAGATGGGGCTAGCAAAGAGACCCAGTACTTC. Translated: CASSQDGASKETQYF.

This clonotype was found a few times. The chain couples TRBV7-2 to TRBJ2-1, with D possibly being TRBD2 (5 bases). Trimming removed 5 bases at V and 8 bases at J, with 10 bases between. The CDR3 totals 12 residues. Germline V gives CDR1 SGHTA, CDR2 FQGNSA. The CDR3 is CASSTDWDEQFF. The CDR3 region has the DNA TGTGCCAGCAGCACGGACTGGGATGAGCAGTTCTTC.

The V call is TRBV28, the J call TRBJ2-1; D not certain. Trimming left V 5 bases short and J 5 bases short, with 13 bases between. The CDR3 runs to 14 residues. Germline-derived CDR1 and CDR2 are MDHEN and SYDVKM. The chain's CDR3 is CASSQAKNHNEQFF. In DNA form, the CDR3 reads TGTGCCAGCAGTCAGGCGAAGAACCACAATGAGCAGTTCTTC.

The chain employs TRBV6-2 or TRBV6-3 and TRBJ2-1; TRBD2 matches at 9 bases. The CDR3 extends over 16 amino acids. The trim removed 2 bases at V and 10 bases at J, leaving 12 bases unmatched. Germline V gene lookup returns CDR1 MNHEY and CDR2 SVGEGT. This chain's CDR3 is CASSYGLSGGSWEQFF. CDR3 nucleotides: TGTGCCAGCAGTTACGGGCTGAGCGGGGGGAGCTGGGAGCAGTTCTTC.

This clonotype occurred a few times. The CDR3 is CASSPFPGRQSYEQYF. The CDR3, as DNA: TGTGCCAGCAGTCCTTTCCCGGGACGTCAATCCTACGAGCAGTACTTC. V is TRBV6-2 or TRBV6-3 and J is TRBJ2-7, with D possibly being TRBD1 or TRBD2 (5 bases each). This CDR3 region has 16 residues. CDR1 is MNHEY and CDR2 is SVGEGT in the germline V gene. V shed 5 bases and J shed 1 base, with 18 bases lying between them.

CDR3: CASSLLSSGGQETQYF. The CDR3 bases are TGTGCCAGCAGTTTATTGAGTAGCGGGGGACAAGAGACCCAGTACTTC. The V gene is TRBV12-3 or TRBV12-4, the J gene TRBJ2-5; 9 bases are shared with TRBD2. The V gene end was trimmed by 2 bases and the J gene end by 2 bases; junction bases not matched to a gene: 6. The CDR3 has 16 residues.